Following are 23 T cell receptor beta chains from one sample sequenced in a study of cytomegalovirus exposure and HLA in healthy donors. TCRdb keeps only in-frame clones here, not all; method: immunoSEQ multiplex PCR. The profile shows about 120,000 clones, about nine tenths of them singletons. The sample comprised PBMCs. The origin of the receptors is a man aged 18 to 29 in good health and CMV-seronegative.

The J gene is TRBJ2-5, the V gene TRBV5-4; TRBD2 aligns across 7 bases. J lost 4 bases, V lost 5 bases, and 8 bases had no gene match. Germline-derived CDR1 and CDR2 are SGHNT and YYREEE (reference sequence). This CDR3 spans 14 amino acids. The CDR3 DNA reads TGTGCCAGCAGGGTTGCGGGGGTAGGAGAGACCCAGTACTTC. Translation gives CASRVAGVGETQYF.

The chain links TRBV7-2 to TRBJ2-1, with TRBD2 matching over 7 bases. The V gene end was trimmed by 1 base and the J gene end by 6 bases; junction bases not matched to a gene: 9. CDR3 length: 16 amino acids. Germline V gene sequence: CDR1 SGHTA, CDR2 FQGNSA. In DNA form, the CDR3 reads TGTGCCAGCAGCTTAGTCTTCTCTAGCGGAACCAATGAGCAGTTCTTC. Protein sequence: CASSLVFSSGTNEQFF.

This clone was counted once. The chain is built from TRBV11-3 and TRBJ2-2; D not certain. The CDR3 runs to 14 residues. From germline, CDR1 is SGHNT and CDR2 YENEEA. The V and J ends lost 1 base and 4 bases respectively, with 7 bases between them. The CDR3 sequence: CASSLVGGTGELFF. CDR3 sequence (DNA): TGTGCCAGCAGCTTAGTTGGCGGCACCGGGGAGCTGTTTTTT.

The gene calls are TRBV5-8 and TRBJ1-5, with TRBD1 as a possible D gene (6 bases). The CDR3 runs 16 residues. V was shortened by 0 bases and J by 3 bases, with 13 bases between the two germline ends. Germline V gene sequence: CDR1 SGHTS, CDR2 YDEGEE. The CDR3, as DNA: TGTGCCAGCAGCTTGGGGAAGGGGGTAACCAATCAGCCCCAGCATTTT. Protein product: CASSLGKGVTNQPQHF.

The chain couples TRBV5-1 to TRBJ2-7, with TRBD1 as a possible D gene (5 bases). CDR3 length equals 15 residues. Per germline, CDR1 SGHRS and CDR2 YFSETQ. Trimming stripped 4 bases from V and 1 base from J, with 15 bases between. The CDR3 is CASSPSGAPSYEQYF. As DNA, the CDR3 is TGCGCCAGCAGCCCCTCTGGGGCGCCTTCCTACGAGCAGTACTTC. Using reference TRBV5-1 and TRBJ2-7 for the parts outside the CDR3, the full variable domain is KAGVTQTPRYLIKTRGQQVTLSCSPISGHRSVSWYQQTPGQGLQFLFEYFSETQRNKGNFPGRFSGRQFSNSRSEMNVSTLELGDSALYLCASSPSGAPSYEQYFGPGTRLTVT.

V and J are TRBV7-8 and TRBJ2-1, with D maybe TRBD2 (6 bases). The CDR3 contains 15 residues. The V gene lost 5 bases and the J gene lost 5 bases, with 16 bases spanning the gap. The germline V gene encodes CDR1 SGHVS and CDR2 FQNEAQ. The CDR3 reads CASSLSWRGNNEQFF. The CDR3 DNA sequence: TGTGCCAGCAGCCTGAGCTGGCGGGGAAACAATGAGCAGTTCTTC.

The chain links TRBV27 to TRBJ2-2, with 10 bases fitting TRBD2. The CDR3 is made up of 17 amino acids. CDR1 and CDR2 (germline): MNHEY, SMNVEV (reference sequence). V dropped 6 bases and J dropped 0; count of bases not matched to a gene: 7. CDR3 protein: CASRLAGGNPNTGELFF. The CDR3 nucleotides are TGTGCCAGCAGATTAGCGGGGGGCAACCCGAACACCGGGGAGCTGTTTTTT.

The chain uses TRBV11-2 and TRBJ1-4; D unresolved. Trimming pared 0 bases from V and 5 bases from J, leaving 4 bases between. The CDR3 length is 13 residues. Germline V gene lookup returns CDR1 SGHAT and CDR2 FQNNGV. CDR3 coding DNA: TGTGCCAGCAGCTTAGACCTCAATGAAAAACTGTTTTTT. This translates into CASSLDLNEKLFF.

The chain carries TRBV19 and TRBJ2-1; D not resolved. Germline CDR1 is LNHDA and CDR2 is SQIVND (reference sequence). Trimming took off 1 base at V and 4 bases at J, with 5 bases between the two ends. This CDR3 is built from 13 residues. CDR3 sequence: CASSIGAYNEQFF. The CDR3 nucleotides are TGTGCCAGTAGTATAGGGGCTTACAATGAGCAGTTCTTC.

This clone was picked up one time. The chain links TRBV6-1 to TRBJ2-7; D possibly corresponds to TRBD1 (6 bases). Trimming removed 2 bases from V and 4 bases from J, with 12 bases in between. Germline CDR1 MNHNS, CDR2 SASEGT. This CDR3 has 14 amino acids. CDR3 bases: TGTGCCAGCAGTGAATCCGACAGGAGGTACGAGCAGTACTTC. Translated, it gives CASSESDRRYEQYF.

V gene TRBV27 combines with J gene TRBJ2-3; 7 nucleotides line up with TRBD2. The CDR3 is 16 amino acids. Germline V lookup: CDR1 MNHEY, CDR2 SMNVEV (reference sequence). V trimming: 1 base; J trimming: 6 bases; junction bases outside the gene matches: 10. The CDR3 region is CASSLFSPLGGDTQYF. The CDR3 DNA follows: TGTGCCAGCAGTTTATTCTCGCCATTGGGGGGGGATACGCAGTATTTT.

J is TRBJ2-7 and V is TRBV28; TRBD2 matches 10 bases. Losses at the gene ends were 7 bases for V and 3 bases for J; bases not matched to a gene: 6. Germline V gene data show CDR1 as MDHEN and CDR2 as SYDVKM. The CDR3 is made up of 14 amino acids. The DNA of the CDR3 is TGTGCCAGCACCGGGCTAGCGGGAGTCTACGAGCAGTACTTC. Residues: CASTGLAGVYEQYF.

The chain carries TRBV9 and TRBJ2-2; D is undetermined. V lost 2 bases and J 1 base, leaving 12 bases between the germline ends. Germline lookup yields CDR1 SGDLS and CDR2 YYNGEE. CDR3 length equals 16 residues. The CDR3 sequence: CASSVTSVGNTGELFF. CDR3 DNA: TGTGCCAGCAGCGTCACGAGCGTCGGGAACACCGGGGAGCTGTTTTTT.

V usage is TRBV5-6 and J usage is TRBJ2-1; the D is unclear. V dropped 0 bases and J dropped 5 bases, with 6 bases sitting between them. The germline V gene encodes CDR1 SGHDT and CDR2 YYEEEE. The CDR3 runs 13 residues. The CDR3 sequence: CASSLALDNEQFF. CDR3 nucleotide sequence: TGTGCCAGCAGCTTGGCTCTAGACAATGAGCAGTTCTTC. Full variable domain (outside the CDR3, taken from reference TRBV5-6 and TRBJ2-1): DAGVTQSPTHLIKTRGQQVTLRCSPKSGHDTVSWYQQALGQGPQFIFQYYEEEERQRGNFPDRFSGHQFPNYSSELNVNALLLGDSALYLCASSLALDNEQFFGPGTRLTVL.

This rearrangement joins TRBV2 to TRBJ1-5; no clear D gene. The CDR3 sequence is 15 residues long. Germline assignment: CDR1 SNHLY and CDR2 FYNNEI. Between the trimmed V and J ends, which lost 1 base and 2 bases, there was a span of 9 bases. CDR3: CASSEEQHRNQPQHF. CDR3 sequence (DNA): TGTGCCAGCAGTGAAGAACAGCATCGCAATCAGCCCCAGCATTTT.

In its sample, this clone was seen once. The genes are TRBV6-1 and TRBJ2-3; a weak D match, TRBD2 (5 bases). The CDR3 loop spans 15 amino acids. The germline V and J ends were trimmed by 6 bases and 1 base, with 14 bases remaining between them. The germline V gene has CDR1 MNHNS and CDR2 SASEGT. CDR3 protein: CASRSEARGTDTQYF. The CDR3 region has the DNA TGTGCCAGCAGGTCGGAGGCTCGAGGCACAGATACGCAGTATTTT.

This clone was picked up a small number of times. The rearrangement uses TRBV7-6 and TRBJ2-5, with 7 bases matching TRBD2. The CDR3 is made up of 13 amino acids. With 5 bases clipped from V and 3 bases from J, the junction kept 3 bases outside the gene matches. In germline, CDR1 is SGHVS, CDR2 FNYEAQ. The CDR3 is CASSPSGEETQYF. The DNA of the CDR3 is TGTGCCAGCAGCCCCAGCGGGGAAGAGACCCAGTACTTC.

J is TRBJ1-2 and V is TRBV2; D is perhaps TRBD1 (6 bases). This CDR3 is 13 amino acids long. Germline values: CDR1 SNHLY, CDR2 FYNNEI. Trimming took 8 bases from V and 2 from J, leaving 12 bases between them. CDR3 amino acids: CASQDSLNYGYTF. CDR3 bases: TGTGCCAGCCAGGACAGCTTAAACTATGGCTACACCTTC.

The rearrangement joins TRBV10-3 to TRBJ2-5, with TRBD2 matching over 7 bases. The CDR3 runs to 15 residues. V shed 4 bases, J shed 1 base, and the junction held 6 bases outside the gene matches. Germline V gives CDR1 ENHRY, CDR2 SYGVKD. DNA of the CDR3: TGTGCCATCAGTGGGGGCGGGGGACCCCAAGAGACCCAGTACTTC. It encodes CAISGGGGPQETQYF.

The chain combines TRBV9 with TRBJ2-2, with 7 bases matching TRBD1. The V segment lost 4 bases and the J segment 7 bases; nucleotides outside the gene matches: 4. This CDR3 has 13 residues. CDR1 is SGDLS, CDR2 YYNGEE, per germline. The CDR3 DNA sequence: TGTGCCAGCAGCCTACAGGGGATCGGGGAGCTGTTTTTT. Amino acids: CASSLQGIGELFF.

V and J are TRBV10-1 and TRBJ2-2; D gene uncertain. V was shortened by 2 bases and J by 3 bases, with 7 bases between the two germline ends. CDR3 length: 14 residues. The germline V gene encodes CDR1 WNHNN and CDR2 SYGVQD (reference sequence). CDR3 DNA: TGCGCCAGCAGTGAGGCAGGTCACACCGGGGAGCTGTTTTTT. Translation: CASSEAGHTGELFF.

V is TRBV5-1 and J is TRBJ1-4, with unresolved D. V was trimmed by 0 bases and J by 2 bases, leaving 11 bases between them. The CDR3 is 16 residues long. Germline loops: CDR1 SGHRS, CDR2 YFSETQ. CDR3 sequence: CASSLAPTVTNEKLFF. DNA for the CDR3: TGCGCCAGCAGCTTGGCCCCCACAGTGACTAATGAAAAACTGTTTTTT.

This clone appeared a few times. This CDR3 reads CASSNPGLAGTNEQFF. Here the CDR3 DNA reads TGTGCCAGCAGCAATCCGGGACTAGCGGGAACCAATGAGCAGTTCTTC. V usage is TRBV11-1 and J usage is TRBJ2-1; 13 bases line up with TRBD2. There are 16 residues in the CDR3. With 5 bases clipped from V and 6 bases from J, the junction kept 7 bases outside the gene matches. Per the germline V gene, CDR1 is SGHAT and CDR2 is FQDESV (reference sequence).